This T cell receptor beta chain was documented in a study of shared clonotypes between healthy human individuals (dated by TCRdb to between 2020 and 2021). Notes on the research overall: A couple of women and a few men aged 18 to 49 years were included in the cohort. For each donor, CD4 naive and CD4 memory were each run on three plates, CD8 naive on two plates, and CD8 memory on one plate. To increase sequencing depth and limit assay-specific biases, TCR repertoire library preparation and sequencing were carried out by different laboratories using diverse techniques. Between about 0.94 and 8.9 billion PBMCs per donor were obtained by leukapheresis. To estimate repertoire size and how much clonotypes are shared between individuals, the study performed deep sequencing of blood TCR repertoires from a few healthy adults. On the study overall, not on this receptor specifically: Across four donors, around 5% of naive CD4, approximately 3.5% of naive CD8, about 2.3% of memory CD4, and under 0.45% of memory CD8 clonotypes were shared. Naive subsets generally had larger estimated clonotype richness than memory subsets did. Incomplete sequencing was indicated by rarefaction of sorted-subset datasets, despite the large sequencing depth. Pairwise subsampling indicated that sequencing depth was expected to affect the degree of clonotype sharing among donors. Only blood was sampled, and tissue TCR repertoires likely differ from those in blood. Higher generation probabilities were observed for clonotypes shared by all four sorted-subset donors than for non-shared clonotypes. The genetic and exposure-history diversity represented was limited by the small number of donors.

Using the deep immunoSEQ assay, TCR CDR3 regions were amplified from genomic DNA by multiplex PCR. Extracted genomic DNA from each cell subset was distributed evenly across all wells of several immunoSEQ 96-well plates, and each plate was treated as a replicate. For sorted subsets, each replicate PCR was loaded with approximately 190 ng genomic DNA, equivalent to 25,000 to 35,000 T cell genomes. Purified libraries were quantified with a Qubit 3.0 fluorometer, sized on a Bioanalyzer 2100, and re-quantified with the KAPA Library Quantification kit. Every immunoSEQ 96-well plate was sequenced on a dedicated single-read 150-cycle Illumina NextSeq 550 flow cell. The authors' pipeline ran thus. Because the immunoSEQ output included only junctional sequences and no quality scores, the filtering could not be the same as the filtering used for full-length reads. To assign V/J genes and CDR3, sequences were annotated against IMGT germline references using PyIR, a Python wrapper for IgBLAST v1.9. Reads were removed for weak V/J assignments (E-value above 1e-6), missing CDR3, stop codons, out-of-frame junctions, or ambiguous translated residues. V3J clonotypes were defined as sequences sharing an identical inferred V gene, J gene, and CDR3 amino acid sequence. To compute the percentage overlap between repertoires, the number of shared unique clonotypes was divided by the size of the smaller repertoire. Richness of each repertoire was evaluated using RTK rarefaction, the Chao1 estimator, and Recon v2.1 estimates of unobserved clonotypes. Generation probabilities for all TCRbeta clonotypes obtained by the gDNA method from a handful of donors were computed using OLGA. TCRdb re-hosts the immuneACCESS table, in-frame sequences only. Its copies lack some clones; in the studies checked, an unresolved V gene accounts for under half of them, and the cause for the rest is not known. The V and J calls and clone size were taken over from that table, and D and trimming were inferred from the DNA. The sample records approximately 720,000 clones, around 72% of which are singletons. Clones ranked in the top ten supply 1.8% of the sample.

As to this clone: Its target antigen remains unknown. No much larger clone exists at a distance of one base, and base qualities are not known.

Healthy HIV-negative adults with no recently reported acute infections or vaccinations were included as donors. Only Caucasian adults living in Nashville, Tennessee, USA were represented among the donors. Magnetic negative selection was used to enrich CD4+ T cells, after which naive cells were positively selected on CD45RA and the negative fraction became the memory subset. Blood was collected by leukapheresis, and PBMCs were isolated by Ficoll-Histopaque density gradient centrifugation and then cryopreserved in liquid nitrogen vapor phase. Analytical flow cytometry was used to check the purity and quantity of every magnetically sorted T cell population. From each sorted fraction, genomic DNA was isolated and quantified by UV absorbance on a Nanodrop 2000c. This receptor was identified in a woman aged 30 to 39 in good health. The material sequenced was memory CD4+ T cells sorted from blood. The cell subset or site label of this sample denotes: CD45RA-negative fraction.

The nucleotide sequence reads as follows: TGTGCCAGCAGTTTTATACAGGGAACCTACAATGAGCAGTTCTTC. Its protein is CASSFIQGTYNEQFF. In this chain, TRBV28 is recombined with TRBJ2-1, with a tentative D gene TRBD1 over 6 matching bases. The germline V gene supplies CDR1 MDHEN and CDR2 SYDVKM. The CDR3 sequence holds 15 residues, the cysteine and phenylalanine included. Only the CDR3 region is kept as DNA, spanning 45 bases read in frame from base 1. V gives up 3 bases and J gives up 2 bases, and the segment between their germline ends measures 11 bases.